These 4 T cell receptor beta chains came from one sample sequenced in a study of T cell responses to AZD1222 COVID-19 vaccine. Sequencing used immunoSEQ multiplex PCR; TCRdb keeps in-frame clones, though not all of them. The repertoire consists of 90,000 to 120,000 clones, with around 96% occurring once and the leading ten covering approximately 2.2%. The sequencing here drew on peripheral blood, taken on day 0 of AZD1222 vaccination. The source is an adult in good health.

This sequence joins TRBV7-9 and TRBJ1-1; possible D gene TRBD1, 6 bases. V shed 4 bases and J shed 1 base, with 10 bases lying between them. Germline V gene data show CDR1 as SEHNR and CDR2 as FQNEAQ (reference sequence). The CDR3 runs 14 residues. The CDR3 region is CASSSPDRNTEAFF. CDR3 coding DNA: TGTGCCAGCAGCTCCCCGGACAGGAACACTGAAGCTTTCTTT. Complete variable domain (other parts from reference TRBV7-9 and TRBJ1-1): DTGVSQNPRHKITKRGQNVTFRCDPISEHNRLYWYRQTLGQGPEFLTYFQNEAQLEKSRLLSDRFSAERPKGSFSTLEIQRTEQGDSAMYLCASSSPDRNTEAFFGQGTRLTVV.

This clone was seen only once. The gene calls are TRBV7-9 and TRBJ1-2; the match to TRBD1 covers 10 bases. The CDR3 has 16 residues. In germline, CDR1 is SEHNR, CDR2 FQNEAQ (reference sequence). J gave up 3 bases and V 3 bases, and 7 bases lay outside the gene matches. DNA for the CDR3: TGTGCCAGCAGCTTCCAAGCCGGGACAGGGGACTATGGCTACACCTTC. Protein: CASSFQAGTGDYGYTF. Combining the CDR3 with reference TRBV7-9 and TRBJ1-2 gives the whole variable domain DTGVSQNPRHKITKRGQNVTFRCDPISEHNRLYWYRQTLGQGPEFLTYFQNEAQLEKSRLLSDRFSAERPKGSFSTLEIQRTEQGDSAMYLCASSFQAGTGDYGYTFGSGTRLTVV.

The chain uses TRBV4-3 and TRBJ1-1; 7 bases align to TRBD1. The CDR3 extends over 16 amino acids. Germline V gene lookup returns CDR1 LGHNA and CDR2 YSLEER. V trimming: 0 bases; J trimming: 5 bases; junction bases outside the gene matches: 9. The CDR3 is CASSQDRSGGKTEAFF. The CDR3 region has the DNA TGCGCCAGCAGCCAAGATCGGTCAGGGGGAAAGACTGAAGCTTTCTTT.

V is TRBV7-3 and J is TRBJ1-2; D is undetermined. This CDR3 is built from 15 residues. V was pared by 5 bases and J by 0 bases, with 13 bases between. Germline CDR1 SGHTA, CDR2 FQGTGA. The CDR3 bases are TGTGCCAGCAGCCCCGCACCGTCAGCTAACTATGGCTACACCTTC. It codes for CASSPAPSANYGYTF.